The next 29 T cell receptor beta chains were all read from a single sample in a study of shared clonotypes between healthy human individuals. Terminally differentiated effector memory CD45RA+ cells were excluded from the naive CD8 cells, which were CD45RO-negative and positively selected for CCR7. Assay: immunoSEQ multiplex PCR; the TCRdb copy retains only in-frame clones and omits some. Counted here are nearly 2 million clones, less than 95% occurring once; the ten biggest clones make up roughly 1.2%. Sequenced: naive CD8+ T cells sorted from blood. The receptors stem from a man younger than 35 in good health.

The chain joins TRBV29-1 to TRBJ2-1, with a possible D match to TRBD2 (6 bases). V lost 5 bases and J lost 0, with 14 bases in between. CDR3 size: 15 residues. Per the germline V gene, CDR1 is SQVTM and CDR2 is ANQGSEA. The CDR3 nucleotides are TGCAGCGTTTGGGTAGCGGCAAGCTCCTACAATGAGCAGTTCTTC. Its protein is CSVWVAASSYNEQFF.

The chain joins TRBV2 to TRBJ1-2, with D possibly being TRBD1 (6 bases). This CDR3 region has 15 residues. Trimming removed 6 bases at V and 2 bases at J, with 16 bases between. Germline values: CDR1 SNHLY, CDR2 FYNNEI. CDR3: CASRSRQAANYGYTF. The CDR3 DNA reads TGTGCCAGCAGGTCCAGACAGGCAGCGAACTATGGCTACACCTTC.

The rearrangement joins TRBV14 to TRBJ2-1; D is possibly TRBD2 (7 bases). The length of the CDR3 is 16 residues. Germline V gene sequence: CDR1 SGHDN, CDR2 FVKESK. Trimming cost V 0 bases and J 3 bases, with 12 bases left between them. CDR3 DNA: TGTGCCAGCAGCCAAGATGGCGGGGGACACTACAATGAGCAGTTCTTC. It translates to CASSQDGGGHYNEQFF.

This clone was seen only once. This chain uses TRBV4-3 with TRBJ2-4; D call uncertain. V was cut by 0 bases and J by 1 base, with 16 bases left in between. CDR1 LGHNA and CDR2 YSLEER come from the germline V gene. The CDR3 loop spans 18 amino acids. The CDR3 loop is CASSQDVGVLAAKNIQYF. CDR3 DNA: TGCGCCAGCAGCCAAGACGTAGGAGTTCTGGCGGCCAAAAACATTCAGTACTTC.

The V gene is TRBV2, the J gene TRBJ1-1; weak D call: TRBD1 (5 bases). Germline-derived CDR1 and CDR2 are SNHLY and FYNNEI. This CDR3 is built from 13 residues. The CDR3 DNA is TGTGCAGGCCTGGGGCCGGAGAACACTGAAGCTTTCTTT. It yields the protein CAGLGPENTEAFF.

This clone was observed once. The rearrangement joins TRBV7-9 to TRBJ2-2; D is unresolved. Germline V gives CDR1 SEHNR, CDR2 FQNEAQ (reference sequence). The CDR3 is 14 amino acids. Deletions cut 5 bases from V and 11 bases from J, with 18 bases between. CDR3 region: CASSPFQAVPELFF. CDR3 in DNA: TGTGCCAGCAGCCCCTTCCAGGCTGTGCCAGAGCTGTTTTTT.

This chain connects TRBV4-3 to TRBJ2-1, with TRBD2 matching 9 bases. This CDR3 region has 16 residues. Per germline, CDR1 LGHNA and CDR2 YSLEER. The V segment lost 5 bases and the J segment 5 bases; nucleotides outside the gene matches: 10. The CDR3 DNA reads as TGCGCCAGCAGCACTCGACTAGCGGAGTGGCACAATGAGCAGTTCTTC. Encoded protein: CASSTRLAEWHNEQFF.

A note on this clone: Different DNA sequences within this sample yield the same CDR3. The V and J genes are TRBV27 and TRBJ2-7; 12 nucleotides line up with TRBD2. With V trimmed by 3 bases and J by 7 bases, 7 bases remained unmatched. Germline V gene data show CDR1 as MNHEY and CDR2 as SMNVEV (reference sequence). The CDR3 extends over 15 amino acids. CDR3 in amino acids: CASSFLAGGPEEQYF. Written as DNA, the CDR3 is TGTGCCAGCAGTTTCCTAGCGGGAGGGCCTGAGGAGCAGTACTTC.

The chain combines TRBV30 with TRBJ2-3; TRBD2 is a possible D gene (5 bases). The V end lost 3 bases, the J end lost 0 bases, and 13 bases lay between the germline ends. Germline V gene data show CDR1 as GTSNPN and CDR2 as SVGIG (reference sequence). The CDR3 has 15 residues. CDR3 sequence (DNA): TGTGCCTGGAGCCAACTAGATCTTAGCACAGATACGCAGTATTTT. It translates to CAWSQLDLSTDTQYF.

On this clone: A read error may account for a junction end that differs from germline. The J gene is TRBJ2-7, the V gene TRBV7-7; the match to TRBD1 covers 10 bases. In germline, CDR1 is SSHAT, CDR2 FNYEAQ (reference sequence). CDR3 length: 15 residues. Here the CDR3 reads CASSPGTGAAYEQYF. For the CDR3, the DNA is TGTGCTAGCAGCCCTGGGACAGGGGCTGCCTACGAGCAGTACTTC.

The rearrangement uses TRBV20-1 and TRBJ1-4; D remains unclear. Germline V gene sequence: CDR1 DFQATT, CDR2 SNEGSKA (reference sequence). There are 11 residues in the CDR3. V lost 5 bases and J 10 bases, leaving 11 bases between the germline ends. The CDR3 region has the DNA TGCAGTGCTGGAGTAGGAGGAAAACTGTTTTTT. It yields the protein CSAGVGGKLFF.

The genes are TRBV7-9 and TRBJ2-3; possibly TRBD2 for D (5 bases). The CDR3 sequence is 16 residues long. Trimming took off 5 bases at V and 0 bases at J, with 15 bases between the two ends. Germline CDR1 is SEHNR and CDR2 is FQNEAQ (reference sequence). DNA of the CDR3: TGTGCCAGCAGCCCCCCCGAGGGTCCTAGCACAGATACGCAGTATTTT. It codes for CASSPPEGPSTDTQYF.

The V and J genes are TRBV28 and TRBJ1-6; 8 bases map to TRBD1. V was pared by 2 bases and J by 0 bases, with 3 bases of the junction left unmatched. Per the germline V gene, CDR1 is MDHEN and CDR2 is SYDVKM. The CDR3 runs 17 residues. The CDR3: CASSLGTGSSYNSPLHF. CDR3 sequence (DNA): TGTGCCAGCAGTTTAGGGACAGGCAGCTCCTATAATTCACCCCTCCACTTT.

The V gene is TRBV30, the J gene TRBJ1-2; 10 nucleotides match TRBD1. There are 13 residues in the CDR3. The V gene's germline CDR1 is GTSNPN and CDR2 SVGIG (reference sequence). V dropped 8 bases and J dropped 2; count of bases not matched to a gene: 5. The CDR3 DNA reads as TGTGCCGGGCCGGACAGGGGGAACTATGGCTACACCTTC. Protein product: CAGPDRGNYGYTF. Full variable domain (rest looked up from reference TRBV30 and TRBJ1-2): SQTIHQWPATLVQPVGSPLSLECTVEGTSNPNLYWYRQAAGRGLQLLFYSVGIGQISSEVPQNLSASRPQDRQFILSSKKLLLSDSGFYLCAGPDRGNYGYTFGSGTRLTVV.

This clone was detected only once. The chain links TRBV6-1 to TRBJ2-7; either TRBD1 or TRBD2 may fit D (6 bases each). V lost 4 bases and J 1 base, leaving 11 bases between the germline ends. This CDR3 has 14 residues. Germline V gene data show CDR1 as MNHNS and CDR2 as SASEGT. CDR3 bases: TGTGCCAGCAGTGTAAGGGGGGATTCCTACGAGCAGTACTTC. Its translation is CASSVRGDSYEQYF.

A note on this clone: The junction shows a germline mismatch at one end, possibly a read error. The chain joins TRBV5-1 to TRBJ2-3, with D unclear. Germline V gene data show CDR1 as SGHRS and CDR2 as YFSETQ. CDR3 length equals 16 residues. DNA for the CDR3: TGCGCCAGCACCTTGGTTGAGGTTATGAGCACAGATACACAGTATTTT. It yields the protein CASTLVEVMSTDTQYF.

The rearrangement joins TRBV2 to TRBJ2-7, with 16 bases aligning to TRBD2. The CDR3 is made up of 18 amino acids. V was pared by 7 bases and J by 6 bases, with 15 bases of the junction left unmatched. The germline gives CDR1 SNHLY, CDR2 FYNNEI. CDR3 in amino acids: CASKWEQGLAGGPAEQYF. CDR3 coding DNA: TGTGCCAGCAAATGGGAACAGGGACTAGCGGGAGGGCCGGCCGAGCAGTACTTC.

The count of this clone is one. This chain joins TRBV5-6 and TRBJ2-7; 12 bases line up with TRBD2. The CDR3 has 14 amino acids. V lost 1 base, J lost 6 bases, and 2 bases stayed unmatched. The germline V gene has CDR1 SGHDT and CDR2 YYEEEE. The CDR3 reads CASSLLLAGGEQYF. The CDR3 DNA reads TGTGCCAGCAGCTTGTTACTAGCGGGAGGCGAGCAGTACTTC.

The chain employs TRBV6-1 and TRBJ2-3; 8 bases are a match to TRBD2. The CDR3 has 16 amino acids. With V trimmed by 1 base and J by 6 bases, 9 bases remained unmatched. Germline assignment: CDR1 MNHNS and CDR2 SASEGT. The CDR3 loop is CASSEEDSGERDTQYF. The CDR3 DNA reads as TGTGCCAGCAGTGAAGAGGATAGCGGGGAGCGGGATACGCAGTATTTT.

The chain has TRBV4-3 and TRBJ2-1; TRBD2 matches at 8 bases. CDR1 and CDR2 from the germline V gene are LGHNA and YSLEER. This CDR3 contains 16 residues. V lost 1 base, J lost 3 bases, and 5 bases stayed unmatched. The CDR3 bases are TGCGCCAGCAGCCAAGGAGCGGGAGCGGTCTACAATGAGCAGTTCTTC. It yields the protein CASSQGAGAVYNEQFF.

Here the CDR3 DNA reads TGTGCCAGCAGTCCGACAGGGGCAGAGGTTGGCTACACCTTC. Translated, it gives CASSPTGAEVGYTF. V and J are TRBV6-5 and TRBJ1-2; 8 bases align to TRBD1. Trimming at V came to 5 bases and at J to 7 bases, leaving 9 bases not matched to a gene. The CDR3 sequence is 14 residues long. The V gene's germline CDR1 is MNHEY and CDR2 SVGAGI.

The chain combines TRBV28 with TRBJ2-2, with D hard to call. The V end was cut by 1 base, the J end by 7 bases, with 7 bases between. Germline V gene lookup returns CDR1 MDHEN and CDR2 SYDVKM. This CDR3 comprises 13 residues. CDR3 loop: CASSLLGIGELFF. CDR3 nucleotide sequence: TGTGCCAGCAGTTTATTAGGAATCGGGGAGCTGTTTTTT.

The rearrangement links TRBV19 to TRBJ1-1; possible D gene TRBD1, 5 bases. Per the germline V gene, CDR1 is LNHDA and CDR2 is SQIVND (reference sequence). Trimming cost V 5 bases and J 4 bases, with 14 bases left between them. The CDR3 extends over 14 amino acids. Written as DNA, the CDR3 is TGTGCCAGTAGTCCCTGGGGGGGAGGCACTGAAGCTTTCTTT. This encodes CASSPWGGGTEAFF.

This chain links TRBV7-9 with TRBJ1-2, with D maybe TRBD1 (6 bases). Trimming left V 5 bases short and J 3 bases short, with 16 bases between. The CDR3 runs to 15 residues. Germline loops: CDR1 SEHNR, CDR2 FQNEAQ (reference sequence). The CDR3 is CASSDVIQGHYGYTF. The DNA of the CDR3 is TGTGCCAGCAGCGATGTAATACAGGGCCACTATGGCTACACCTTC.

The chain carries TRBV29-1 and TRBJ2-1; no reliable D call. This CDR3 is 13 amino acids long. Germline CDR1 is SQVTM and CDR2 is ANQGSEA. The germline V and J ends were trimmed by 3 bases and 7 bases, with 13 bases remaining between them. This CDR3 reads CSVDLDGWNEQFF. For the CDR3, the DNA is TGCAGCGTTGACCTGGACGGATGGAATGAGCAGTTCTTC.

The genes are TRBV7-9 and TRBJ2-3, with TRBD2 identical over 14 bases. V was pared by 4 bases and J by 4 bases, with 4 bases of the junction left unmatched. Germline-derived CDR1 and CDR2 are SEHNR and FQNEAQ (reference sequence). This CDR3 spans 16 amino acids. The CDR3 reads CASSSTTSGRADTQYF. The CDR3 nucleotides read TGTGCCAGCAGCTCCACGACTAGCGGGAGGGCAGATACGCAGTATTTT.

The V gene is TRBV5-5, the J gene TRBJ1-1; no clear D gene. V lost 0 bases and J lost 6, with 9 bases in between. The CDR3 contains 13 residues. CDR1 and CDR2 from the germline V gene are SGHKS and YYEKEE (reference sequence). Here the CDR3 reads CASSLVRGAEAFF. DNA of the CDR3: TGTGCCAGCAGCTTGGTCCGGGGTGCTGAAGCTTTCTTT. Combining the CDR3 with reference TRBV5-5 and TRBJ1-1 gives the whole variable domain DAGVTQSPTHLIKTRGQQVTLRCSPISGHKSVSWYQQVLGQGPQFIFQYYEKEERGRGNFPDRFSARQFPNYSSELNVNALLLGDSALYLCASSLVRGAEAFFGQGTRLTVV.

The CDR3 protein is CASTPTGGGYGYTF. The CDR3 nucleotides are TGTGCCAGCACCCCAACGGGTGGGGGCTATGGCTACACCTTC. The rearrangement uses TRBV6-5 and TRBJ1-2; possible D gene TRBD1, 5 bases. Germline loops: CDR1 MNHEY, CDR2 SVGAGI. The CDR3 loop spans 14 amino acids. Trimming left V 7 bases short and J 4 bases short, with 16 bases between.

The rearrangement links TRBV27 to TRBJ1-2; 8 bases agree with TRBD1. V gave up 6 bases and J gave up 4 bases; unmatched junction bases: 7. The CDR3 is made up of 14 amino acids. From germline, CDR1 is MNHEY and CDR2 SMNVEV (reference sequence). The CDR3 region is CASSQTGVGYGYTF. The CDR3 DNA reads TGTGCCAGCAGCCAGACAGGGGTAGGCTATGGCTACACCTTC.